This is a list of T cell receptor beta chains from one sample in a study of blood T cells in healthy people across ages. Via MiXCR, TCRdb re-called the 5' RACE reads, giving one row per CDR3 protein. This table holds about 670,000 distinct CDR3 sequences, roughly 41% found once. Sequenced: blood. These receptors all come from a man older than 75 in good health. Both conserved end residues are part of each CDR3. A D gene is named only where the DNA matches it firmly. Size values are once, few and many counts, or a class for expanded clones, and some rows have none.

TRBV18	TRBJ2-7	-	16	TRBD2	CASSPIAGDLAYEQYF	TGTGCCAGCTCACCGATAGCGGGGGATCTCGCCTACGAGCAGTACTTC
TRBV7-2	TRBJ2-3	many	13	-	CASSNVMADTQYF	TGTGCCAGCAGCAACGTCATGGCCGATACGCAGTATTTT
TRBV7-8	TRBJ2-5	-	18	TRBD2	CASSLARGSGSNRETQYF	TGTGCCAGCAGCTTAGCGAGGGGGAGCGGGAGTAATCGGGAGACCCAGTACTTC
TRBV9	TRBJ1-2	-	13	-	CASSATLGYGYTF	TGTGCCAGCAGCGCAACTTTGGGCTATGGCTACACCTTC
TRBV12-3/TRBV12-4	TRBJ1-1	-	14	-	CASRVSRGNTEAFF	TGTGCCAGCAGGGTTTCCAGGGGGAACACTGAAGCTTTCTTT
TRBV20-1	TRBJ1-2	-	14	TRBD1	CSARVTGEVDGYTF	TGCAGTGCTAGAGTAACAGGGGAAGTTGACGGCTACACCTTC
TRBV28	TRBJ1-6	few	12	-	CASSSPGTALHF	TGTGCCAGCAGTTCCCCGGGGACCGCCCTCCACTTT
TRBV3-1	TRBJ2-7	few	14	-	CASSPRQTSYEQYF	TGTGCCAGCAGCCCCCGACAGACCTCCTACGAGCAGTACTTC
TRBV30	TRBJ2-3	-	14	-	CASRPGPSTDTQYF	TGTGCCTCTAGGCCGGGACCTAGCACAGATACGCAGTATTTT
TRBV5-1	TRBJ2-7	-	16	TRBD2	CASSLLASGRQEIQYF	TGCGCCAGCAGCTTGTTGGCTAGCGGGAGGCAAGAGATCCAGTACTTC
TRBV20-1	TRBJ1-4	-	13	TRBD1	CSAKDRGGEKLFF	TGCAGTGCTAAGGACAGGGGCGGTGAAAAACTGTTTTTT
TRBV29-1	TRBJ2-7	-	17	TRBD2	CSVDSLSIAGGRNEQYF	TGCAGCGTTGACTCTCTTAGCATAGCGGGGGGACGGAATGAGCAGTACTTC
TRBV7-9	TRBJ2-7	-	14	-	CASSSTTVSYEQYF	TGTGCCAGCAGCTCGACGACGGTATCCTACGAGCAGTACTTC
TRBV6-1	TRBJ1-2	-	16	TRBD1	CASSEKGVAGGYGYTF	TGTGCCAGCAGTGAAAAGGGGGTGGCAGGGGGCTATGGCTACACCTTC
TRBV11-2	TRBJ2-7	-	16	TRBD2	CASSFLWSGGAYEQYF	TGTGCCAGCAGCTTCCTATGGAGCGGGGGGGCGTACGAGCAGTACTTC
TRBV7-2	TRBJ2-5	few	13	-	CASKGWQGETQYF	TGTGCCAGCAAGGGTTGGCAGGGGGAGACCCAGTACTTC
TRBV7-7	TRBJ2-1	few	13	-	CASSSRQSDEQFF	TGTGCCAGCAGCTCCCGACAGTCGGATGAGCAGTTCTTC
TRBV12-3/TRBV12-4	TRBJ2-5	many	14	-	CASSIQSLQETQYF	TGTGCCAGCAGTATACAGAGTCTCCAAGAGACCCAGTACTTC
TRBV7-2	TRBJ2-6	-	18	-	CASSLGDVSKSGANVLTF	TGTGCCAGCAGCTTAGGCGATGTCTCGAAGTCTGGGGCCAACGTCCTGACTTTC
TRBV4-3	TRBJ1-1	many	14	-	CASSQVEGWTEAFF	TGCGCCAGCAGCCAAGTTGAGGGTTGGACTGAAGCTTTCTTT
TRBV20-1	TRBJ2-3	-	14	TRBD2	CSARDSGRTDTQYF	TGCAGTGCTAGAGATAGCGGGAGGACAGATACGCAGTATTTT
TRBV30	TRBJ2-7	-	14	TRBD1	CAWSGGQGADEQYF	TGTGCCTGGAGTGGAGGACAGGGGGCAGACGAGCAGTACTTC
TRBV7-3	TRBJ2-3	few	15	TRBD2	CASSLSSGREDTQYF	TGTGCCAGCAGCTTAAGCAGCGGGAGAGAAGATACGCAGTATTTT
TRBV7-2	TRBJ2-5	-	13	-	CASSFRAMETQYF	TGTGCCAGCAGCTTTAGGGCCATGGAGACCCAGTACTTC
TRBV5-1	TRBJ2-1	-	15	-	CASSLVSGAGNEQFF	TGCGCCAGCAGCTTGGTGTCGGGGGCGGGTAATGAGCAGTTCTTC
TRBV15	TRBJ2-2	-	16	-	CATSRDWTPGTGELFF	TGTGCCACCAGCAGAGATTGGACACCCGGTACCGGGGAGCTGTTTTTT
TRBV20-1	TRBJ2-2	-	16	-	CSAYITGTRNTGELFF	TGCAGTGCTTATATCACCGGGACAAGGAACACCGGGGAGCTGTTTTTT
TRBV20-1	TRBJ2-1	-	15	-	CSAREGQGFYNEQFF	TGCAGTGCTAGAGAGGGGCAGGGATTTTACAATGAGCAGTTCTTC
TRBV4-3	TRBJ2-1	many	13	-	CASSQEGWNEQFF	TGCGCCAGCAGCCAAGAAGGTTGGAATGAGCAGTTCTTC
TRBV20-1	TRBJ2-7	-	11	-	CSASTDYEQYF	TGCAGTGCTAGCACCGACTACGAGCAGTACTTC
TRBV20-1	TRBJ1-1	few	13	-	CSVPGHEYGEAFF	TGCAGTGTTCCGGGACACGAGTACGGGGAAGCTTTCTTT
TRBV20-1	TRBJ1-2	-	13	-	CSATQGAEAGYTF	TGCAGTGCTACTCAAGGGGCCGAGGCGGGCTACACCTTC
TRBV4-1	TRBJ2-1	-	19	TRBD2	CASSQDQAGGPTAYNEQFF	TGCGCCAGCAGCCAAGATCAAGCGGGAGGACCGACCGCCTACAATGAGCAGTTCTTC
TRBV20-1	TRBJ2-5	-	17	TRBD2	CSARFGSGSEGIETQYF	TGCAGTGCTAGATTCGGTAGCGGGAGTGAGGGGATAGAGACCCAGTACTTC
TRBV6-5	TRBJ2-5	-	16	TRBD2	CASSYSSGARYNEQYF	TGTGCCAGCAGTTACTCGAGCGGGGCCAGATACAATGAGCAGTACTTC
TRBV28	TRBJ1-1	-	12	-	CASNSRVTEAFF	TGTGCCAGCAATTCACGGGTCACTGAAGCTTTCTTT
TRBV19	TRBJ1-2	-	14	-	CASTRPDSNYGYTF	TGTGCCAGTACAAGACCGGACAGCAACTATGGCTACACCTTC
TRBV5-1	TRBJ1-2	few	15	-	CASSLAAGLKDGYTF	TGCGCCAGCAGCTTGGCCGCGGGATTAAAGGATGGCTACACCTTC
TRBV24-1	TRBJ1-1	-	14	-	CATSAAGWTEGAFF	TGTGCCACCAGTGCCGCCGGTTGGACCGAGGGAGCTTTCTTT
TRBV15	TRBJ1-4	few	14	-	CATSRGGDNEKLFF	TGTGCCACCAGCAGAGGAGGGGACAATGAAAAACTGTTTTTT
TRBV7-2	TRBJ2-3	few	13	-	CASSLEAVDTQYF	TGTGCCAGCAGCTTAGAGGCCGTCGATACGCAGTATTTT
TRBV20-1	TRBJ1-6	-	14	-	CSATPGQGNSPLHF	TGCAGTGCGACACCGGGACAAGGAAATTCACCCCTCCACTTT
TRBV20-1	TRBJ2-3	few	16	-	CSAIPARGMSTDTQYF	TGCAGTGCTATCCCTGCGAGGGGGATGAGCACAGATACGCAGTATTTT
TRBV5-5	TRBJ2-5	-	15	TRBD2	CASRKLRAGIETQYF	TGTGCCAGCAGAAAGTTAAGAGCGGGAATAGAGACCCAGTACTTC
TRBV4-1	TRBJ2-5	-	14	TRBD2	CASSQGTSVETQYF	TGCGCCAGCAGCCAAGGCACTAGCGTGGAGACCCAGTACTTC
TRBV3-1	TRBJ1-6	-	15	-	CASSQQGSYNSPLHF	TGTGCCAGCAGCCAACAGGGCTCCTATAATTCACCCCTCCACTTT
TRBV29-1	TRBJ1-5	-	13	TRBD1	CSAQGAAGRPQHF	TGCAGCGCGCAGGGGGCCGCGGGTCGGCCCCAGCATTTT
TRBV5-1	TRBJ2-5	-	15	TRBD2	CASSFSGGAWDEQYF	TGCGCCAGCAGCTTTAGCGGGGGGGCTTGGGATGAGCAGTACTTC
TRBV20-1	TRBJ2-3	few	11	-	CSASWTDTQYF	TGCAGTGCTAGCTGGACAGATACGCAGTATTTT
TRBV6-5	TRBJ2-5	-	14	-	CASSYRGVEETQYF	TGTGCCAGCAGTTACAGAGGGGTTGAAGAGACCCAGTACTTC
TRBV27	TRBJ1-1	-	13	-	CASIGVRNTEAFF	TGTGCCAGCATTGGTGTCAGGAACACTGAAGCTTTCTTT
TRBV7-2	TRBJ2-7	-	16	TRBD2	CASSSSSGGLYNEQYF	TGTGCCAGCAGCTCCTCTAGCGGGGGGCTATACAATGAGCAGTACTTC